The sequence of this TCR beta chain was determined in a study of shared clonotypes between healthy human individuals. Findings of the study overall: Estimated richness values were generally larger in naive subsets than in memory subsets.

The ends were cut back, 3 bases at V and 5 bases at J, with 14 bases in the middle. The CDR3 spans 15 residues. In germline, CDR1 is MNHEY, CDR2 SMNVEV (reference sequence). Terminally differentiated effector memory CD45RA+ cells were excluded by CCR7 positive selection of CD45RO-negative cells. Genomic DNA belonging to each subset was distributed in equal measure over several immunoSEQ plates. The method was immunoSEQ multiplex PCR; TCRdb's version includes in-frame clones alone and lacks a portion of them. The table shows some 2.1 million clones, with just under 95% occurring only once. In this sample, this clone turned up once. Its specificity is not known.

The sample comprised naive CD8+ T cells sorted from blood. The sequence was obtained from a man between 18 and 29 years old in good health. The chain is built from TRBV27 and TRBJ1-5; D gene uncertain. CDR3 bases: TGTGCCAGCAGTTTGGCAGACCCGATTCATCAGCCCCAGCATTTT. Protein: CASSLADPIHQPQHF.